These T cell receptor beta chains were read from a single sample in a study of T cell responses to AZD1222 COVID-19 vaccine. The protocol was immunoSEQ multiplex PCR, while the TCRdb copy is restricted to in-frame clones and leaves out a portion. The table records 140,000 to 150,000 clones, just under 95% of them present only once. Sample: peripheral blood, taken after recovery from COVID-19. These receptors came from an adult who had recovered from COVID-19. Both conserved end residues are part of each CDR3. Fields, in order: D gene, clone size, J gene, V gene, CDR3 protein, CDR3 DNA. A D gene is named only where the DNA matches it firmly. Some rows have no size entry. The others give once, few or many, or a class for an expanded clone.

>TRBD1|NA|TRBJ2-5|TRBV10-3
CAISESTGEETQYF
TGTGCCATCAGTGAGTCGACAGGGGAAGAGACCCAGTACTTC
>NA|NA|TRBJ2-5|TRBV6-2/TRBV6-3
CASSYLARVRETQYF
TGTGCCAGCAGTTACCTCGCCAGGGTGAGGGAGACCCAGTACTTC
>NA|NA|TRBJ1-1|TRBV7-9
CASRSQTSGTEAFF
TGTGCCAGCAGATCCCAGACGTCGGGCACTGAAGCTTTCTTT
>TRBD1|NA|TRBJ2-5|TRBV15
CATRRTGGVEETQYF
TGTGCCACCAGGCGGACAGGGGGCGTAGAAGAGACCCAGTACTTC
>TRBD1|NA|TRBJ1-2|TRBV28
CASSPLWAGGGYTF
TGTGCCAGCAGCCCACTGTGGGCAGGGGGTGGCTACACCTTC
>NA|NA|TRBJ2-1|TRBV2
CASSADFPEQFF
TGTGCCAGCAGTGCCGATTTTCCTGAGCAGTTCTTC
>NA|few|TRBJ1-1|TRBV29-1
CSVEGLSRGNTEAFF
TGCAGCGTTGAAGGACTGTCCAGGGGGAACACTGAAGCTTTCTTT
>NA|NA|TRBJ2-3|TRBV6-1
CASSERGVADTQYF
TGTGCCAGCAGTGAAAGGGGTGTGGCAGATACGCAGTATTTT
>NA|once|TRBJ2-3|TRBV15
CATSRLGSF
TGTGCCACCAGCAGACTGGGGTCTTTT
>NA|NA|TRBJ2-5|TRBV28
CASSLQGGPGKTQYF
TGTGCCAGCAGTTTACAGGGGGGGCCGGGTAAGACCCAGTACTTC
>TRBD2|once|TRBJ2-7|TRBV7-6
CASSMGTSGNYEQYF
TGTGCCAGCAGCATGGGGACTAGCGGGAATTACGAGCAGTACTTC
>NA|NA|TRBJ1-1|TRBV15
CATSREGLTEAFF
TGTGCCACCAGCAGAGAAGGGCTCACTGAAGCTTTCTTT
>NA|NA|TRBJ1-4|TRBV9
CASSVRSDGNEKLFF
TGTGCCAGCAGCGTACGGTCGGACGGTAATGAAAAACTGTTTTTT
>TRBD1|NA|TRBJ2-7|TRBV6-5
CASTVSRGNEQYF
TGTGCCAGCACCGTGAGCAGGGGGAACGAGCAGTACTTC
>TRBD1|NA|TRBJ2-1|TRBV2
CASKGQGYNEQFF
TGTGCCAGCAAGGGACAGGGCTACAATGAGCAGTTCTTC
>NA|NA|TRBJ2-4|TRBV19
CASSGVVPGPKNIQYF
TGTGCCAGTAGTGGTGTAGTCCCTGGGCCCAAAAACATTCAGTACTTC
>NA|NA|TRBJ1-2|TRBV29-1
CSVRAVSNYGYTF
TGCAGCGTTAGGGCAGTTTCTAACTATGGCTACACCTTC
>TRBD1|once|TRBJ2-2|TRBV10-3
CAISRTGPNTGELFF
TGTGCCATCAGCCGGACAGGCCCGAACACCGGGGAGCTGTTTTTT
>TRBD1|NA|TRBJ2-3|TRBV6-5
CASRDRGDTDTQYF
TGTGCCAGCAGGGACAGGGGTGACACAGATACGCAGTATTTT
>TRBD2|NA|TRBJ2-2|TRBV19
CASSMAGEGTGELFF
TGTGCCAGTAGTATGGCGGGAGAGGGCACCGGGGAGCTGTTTTTT
>NA|NA|TRBJ2-2|TRBV5-1
CASRVRVGTGELFF
TGCGCCAGCAGGGTCAGGGTCGGCACCGGGGAGCTGTTTTTT
>NA|NA|TRBJ2-7|TRBV20-1
CSASEANTYSYEQYF
TGCAGTGCTAGTGAAGCTAACACTTACTCCTACGAGCAGTACTTC
>TRBD1|NA|TRBJ2-7|TRBV20-1
CSASRRTGTYEQYF
TGCAGTGCTAGTAGGCGGACAGGCACCTACGAGCAGTACTTC
>NA|NA|TRBJ2-5|TRBV11-2
CASSATEEETQYF
TGTGCCAGCAGCGCTACAGAAGAAGAGACCCAGTACTTC
>NA|NA|TRBJ2-1|TRBV6-5
CASARGEGYNEQFF
TGTGCCAGCGCGAGGGGGGAGGGATACAATGAGCAGTTCTTC
>NA|NA|TRBJ2-7|TRBV7-9
CASSPRDEQYF
TGTGCCAGCAGCCCCAGGGACGAGCAGTACTTC
>NA|NA|TRBJ2-3|TRBV15
CATGELMQTQYF
TGTGCCACCGGCGAGCTTATGCAGACGCAGTATTTT
>NA|NA|TRBJ2-7|TRBV18
CASSPIEERVSNYEQYF
TGTGCCAGCTCACCCATAGAAGAGCGGGTTTCAAACTACGAGCAGTACTTC
>NA|NA|TRBJ2-2|TRBV2
CASSEGGRAGELFF
TGTGCCAGCAGTGAAGGGGGCCGGGCCGGGGAGCTGTTTTTT
>NA|once|TRBJ2-3|TRBV3-1/TRBV3-2
CASSQGVTDTQYF
TGTGCCAGCAGCCAAGGGGTCACAGATACGCAGTATTTT
>NA|NA|TRBJ1-2|TRBV9
CASSGNWRLGGGYTF
TGTGCCAGCAGCGGAAATTGGCGATTGGGGGGCGGCTACACCTTC
>TRBD1|NA|TRBJ1-5|TRBV28
CASSFRGPQPQHF
TGTGCCAGCAGTTTCAGGGGGCCCCAGCCCCAGCATTTT
>NA|NA|TRBJ1-1|TRBV19
CASSKAGMNTEAFF
TGTGCCAGTAGTAAGGCCGGAATGAACACTGAAGCTTTCTTT
>NA|NA|TRBJ2-5|TRBV5-1
CASSYGSVLRGTQYF
TGCGCCAGCAGCTACGGGTCGGTGTTGCGCGGGACCCAGTACTTC
>NA|NA|TRBJ1-5|TRBV5-5
CASSLVMNQPQHF
TGTGCCAGCAGCTTGGTTATGAATCAGCCCCAGCATTTT
>TRBD1|NA|TRBJ1-3|TRBV28
CASMTGTGNTIYF
TGTGCCAGCATGACAGGGACTGGAAACACCATATATTTT
>NA|NA|TRBJ1-1|TRBV7-8
CASRGDILQGKNTEAFF
TGTGCCAGCCGGGGGGACATTCTCCAGGGTAAGAACACTGAAGCTTTCTTT
>NA|NA|TRBJ2-7|TRBV6-2/TRBV6-3
CASNPYWSSYEQYF
TGTGCCAGCAACCCCTACTGGAGCTCCTACGAGCAGTACTTC
>TRBD2|NA|TRBJ2-1|TRBV7-3
CASSLFSGTYNEQFF
TGTGCCAGCAGCTTATTTAGCGGGACCTACAATGAGCAGTTCTTC
>NA|NA|TRBJ1-5|TRBV6-5
CASMGGYSNQPQHF
TGTGCCAGCATGGGGGGCTATAGCAATCAGCCCCAGCATTTT
>TRBD2|NA|TRBJ2-1|TRBV29-1
CSALLAGVRNEQFF
TGCAGCGCGTTACTAGCGGGAGTTCGGAATGAGCAGTTCTTC
>NA|NA|TRBJ1-3|TRBV2
CASSEQGYGNTIYF
TGTGCCAGCAGCGAACAGGGATATGGAAACACCATATATTTT
>TRBD1|NA|TRBJ1-5|TRBV3-1/TRBV3-2
CASSQDRGNNQPQHF
TGTGCCAGCAGCCAAGACAGGGGGAACAATCAGCCCCAGCATTTT